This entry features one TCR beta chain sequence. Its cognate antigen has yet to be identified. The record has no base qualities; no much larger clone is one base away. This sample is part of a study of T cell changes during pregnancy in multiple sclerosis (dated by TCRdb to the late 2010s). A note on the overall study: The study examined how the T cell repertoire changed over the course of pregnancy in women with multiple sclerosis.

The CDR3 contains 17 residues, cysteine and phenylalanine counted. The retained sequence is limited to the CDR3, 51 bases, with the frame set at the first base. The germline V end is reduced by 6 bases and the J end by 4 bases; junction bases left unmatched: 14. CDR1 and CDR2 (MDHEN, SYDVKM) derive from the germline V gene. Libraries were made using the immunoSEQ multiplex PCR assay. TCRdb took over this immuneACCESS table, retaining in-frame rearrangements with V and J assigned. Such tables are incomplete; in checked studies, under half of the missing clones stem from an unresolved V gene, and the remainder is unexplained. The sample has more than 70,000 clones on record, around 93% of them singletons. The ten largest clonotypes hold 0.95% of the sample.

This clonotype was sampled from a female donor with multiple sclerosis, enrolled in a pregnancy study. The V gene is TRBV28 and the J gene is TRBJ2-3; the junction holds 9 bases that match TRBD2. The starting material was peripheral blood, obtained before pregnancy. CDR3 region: CASRAQLGTSRSDTQYF. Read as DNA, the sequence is TGTGCCAGCAGAGCCCAACTAGGGACTAGCAGATCAGATACGCAGTATTTT.